This T cell receptor (beta chain) stems from a study of control samples from healthy donors and cancer patients. Data came from immunoSEQ multiplex PCR; TCRdb stores just in-frame clones and leaves some out. The repertoire holds roughly 130,000 clones, 90% seen once, with less than 2.5% in the top ten. In its sample, this clone was seen a few times. The CDR3 length is 13 residues. The V gene's germline CDR1 is SGDLS and CDR2 YYNGEE. V dropped 0 bases and J dropped 7 bases, with 5 bases sitting between them. The genes are TRBV9 and TRBJ1-6; D not certain. The sequenced sample was blood. The receptor was derived from a man younger than 35 in good health. This CDR3 reads CASSVGENSPLHF. Here the CDR3 DNA reads TGTGCCAGCAGCGTAGGGGAAAATTCACCCCTCCACTTT.